Described below is a single T cell receptor beta chain sequence and its context. Its binding antigen is unknown. Base qualities are missing; no much larger clone stands one base away. This entry belongs to a study of blood T cell repertoires in COVID-19 (dated by TCRdb to about 2020). Broadly, across the study: The collaborator samples originated in the United States, Italy and Spain and spanned the acute and convalescent phases of COVID-19. Where available, HLA class I and class II types were obtained from metadata supplied by the sample provider rather than from assay-based typing. The samples were drawn from two sources: the first 160 participants of the ongoing ImmuneRACE study, and 1,000 to 1,500 subjects contributed by 6 global collaborators. The prospective study material was composed of cDNA or gDNA derived from T cells, B-cell-depleted T cells, or PBMCs. The repertoires were released in a freely available public database intended as a resource for research on the immune response to SARS-CoV-2. The sample metadata nearly always contained a de-identified subject ID, COVID-19 status, age in years and sex. Deeply sampled blood TCRbeta repertoires from subjects exposed to, actively infected with, or recovered from COVID-19 were included in the dataset. The paper as a whole reports these results and caveats: Clinical and demographic metadata were provided uncurated, with the amount varying by source and participant.

V is cut by 6 bases and J by 3 bases, and the space between the germline ends is 11 bases. CDR1 and CDR2 are read off the germline V gene as MDHEN and SYDVKM. CDR3 length: 14 amino acids, cysteine to phenylalanine. The kept DNA is CDR3 alone, 42 bases in frame from the first base. TCRbeta CDR3 regions were amplified from genomic DNA by means of the immunoSEQ Assay, a bias-controlled multiplex PCR. In the authors' own workflow: The number of nucleated cells in each sample was estimated from the amplification of reference gene primers within the assay. Sequence reads were collapsed and filtered to measure the absolute abundance of every unique TCRbeta CDR3 rearrangement. For each sample, productive Simpson clonality was calculated as the square root of Simpson's diversity index across productive rearrangements. This immuneACCESS table, as held by TCRdb, lists in-frame sequences with V and J called but not all clones. Of the missing ones, under half trace to an unresolved V gene in checked studies; the others have no known cause. For V, J and clone size, that table is used; D and trimming come from the DNA. The sample profile shows 400,000 to 550,000 clones; nearly 90% of them were found once. Jointly, the top ten make up roughly 2% of the sample.

Enrolling through a virtual design, the prospective study's participants ranged in age from roughly 18 to 100 years and lived across 24 United States geographic areas. In the prospective study, participants were assigned to cohorts based on the clinical history participants reported in a screening survey and a study questionnaire. Mobile phlebotomists in the prospective study collected whole blood, serum and a nasopharyngeal or oropharyngeal swab from every participant. Additional blood draws and questionnaires over a 2-month period could optionally be provided by prospective study participants. Before DNA extraction, blood samples from the prospective study were shipped at room temperature or frozen.

The TCR sequence derives from a woman between 18 and 29 years old with acute COVID-19. Sequencing input: PBMCs or T cells enriched from blood (not recorded which). The sequence links TRBV28 to TRBJ1-4, with no D gene named confidently. The nucleotide sequence reads as follows: TGTGCCAGCAGGTCCCCGAGTGCTAATGAAAAACTGTTTTTT. Its protein reads: CASRSPSANEKLFF.